The 9 T cell receptor beta chains below come from one sample, sequenced in a study of glioma-infiltrating T cells. Using RNA template, CDR3s of TCR alpha and beta were amplified with iRepertoire arm-PCR. One entry per CDR3 protein, called by TCRdb with MiXCR from the multiplex PCR reads. The top ten clones hold just over 20% of a sample with about 190,000 distinct CDR3 sequences, 30% to 40% of them seen once. Input material: glioma tissue, nonneoplastic brain tissue, or PBMCs (not recorded which). These receptors were collected from a human donor with low-grade glioma or glioblastoma, undergoing nonglioma brain surgery, or in good health (not recorded which).

This clonotype was picked up many times. The chain couples TRBV7-3 to TRBJ2-3; 9 bases match TRBD2. The junction had 7 bases not matched to a gene; V was cut back by 5 bases and J by 4 bases. The germline V gene has CDR1 SGHTA and CDR2 FQGTGA. The CDR3 is 15 amino acids. CDR3 loop: CASSPLAGKSDTQYF. DNA of the CDR3: TGTGCCAGCAGCCCGCTAGCGGGAAAGTCAGATACGCAGTATTTT.

This clonotype came up many times. This rearrangement joins TRBV7-8 to TRBJ1-2; possible D gene TRBD1, 5 bases. Looked up from germline, CDR1 is SGHVS and CDR2 is FQNEAQ. Trimming took off 5 bases at V and 0 bases at J, with 7 bases between the two ends. The CDR3 extends over 13 amino acids. CDR3 loop: CASSMTANYGYTF. The CDR3 DNA sequence: TGTGCCAGCAGCATGACAGCTAACTATGGCTACACCTTC.

This clonotype was recorded a few times. The chain joins TRBV29-1 to TRBJ2-5; D is perhaps TRBD1 (6 bases). The CDR3 totals 11 residues. Trimming took off 7 bases at V and 3 bases at J, with 9 bases between the two ends. CDR1 and CDR2 (germline): SQVTM, ANQGSEA. CDR3 sequence: CSGGQKETQYF. The CDR3 DNA follows: TGCAGCGGAGGACAGAAAGAGACCCAGTACTTC.

The chain links TRBV12-3 or TRBV12-4 to TRBJ2-1, with TRBD2 as a possible D gene (5 bases). The CDR3 extends over 15 amino acids. The V and J ends lost 3 bases and 10 bases respectively, with 19 bases between them. As DNA, the CDR3 is TGTGCCAGCAGTTTGACCCACGGAGGAACCTACGAGCAGTTCTTC. Its protein product is CASSLTHGGTYEQFF.

Regarding this clonotype: This likely comes from a read error, as the CDR3 has no conserved phenylalanine or tryptophan at its end. The chain has TRBV10-3 and TRBJ1-5; perhaps TRBD1 as D (6 bases). The germline V gene encodes CDR1 ENHRY and CDR2 SYGVKD. The CDR3 length is 18 residues. V shed 2 bases and J shed 2 bases, with 19 bases lying between them. CDR3 nucleotides: TGTGCCATCAGTGAGACCTACAGGGAAGAGGTAGGCAATCAGCCCCAGCATCTT. This sequence encodes CAISETYREEVGNQPQHL.

This clonotype was detected many times. The J gene is TRBJ1-2, the V gene TRBV12-3 or TRBV12-4; D may be TRBD1 (6 bases). V lost 6 bases to trimming and J lost 3 bases, with 8 bases between them. The CDR3 has 12 amino acids. The CDR3 DNA is TGTGCCAGCAGAAAGGGGGACTATGGCTACACCTTC. Translating it yields CASRKGDYGYTF.

Ten or more counts support this clonotype. The chain joins TRBV15 to TRBJ2-1, with D possibly being TRBD1 or TRBD2 (6 bases each). The CDR3 spans 14 residues. The V end lost 0 bases, the J end lost 9 bases, and 12 bases lay between the germline ends. Germline assignment: CDR1 LNHNV and CDR2 YYDKDF (reference sequence). The CDR3 sequence: CATSRDLRGAEQFF. In DNA form, the CDR3 reads TGTGCCACCAGCAGAGATTTAAGGGGGGCTGAGCAGTTCTTC.

The chain is built from TRBV12-3 or TRBV12-4 and TRBJ2-5, with 7 bases lining up with TRBD2. Trimming at V came to 5 bases and at J to 5 bases, leaving 5 bases not matched to a gene. The CDR3 has 13 amino acids. This CDR3 is CASSQTSMETQYF. The CDR3 DNA sequence: TGTGCCAGCAGTCAGACTAGCATGGAGACCCAGTACTTC.

In its sample, this clonotype was seen many times. The J gene is TRBJ2-3, the V gene TRBV9; tentatively, D is TRBD1 (6 bases). V lost 6 bases and J lost 2, with 16 bases in between. Germline V gene lookup returns CDR1 SGDLS and CDR2 YYNGEE. CDR3 length equals 15 residues. CDR3 sequence (DNA): TGTGCCAGCACCGTGACAGGCTGGAACACAGATACGCAGTATTTT. Its translation: CASTVTGWNTDTQYF.